This record covers a single T cell receptor (beta chain). At least ten counts were recorded for this clonotype. The antigen it recognizes is unknown. No much larger clone is present one base from it, and per-base qualities are unavailable. The entry originates in a study of regulatory T cells in long-lasting Graves disease (dated by TCRdb to about 2021). About the full investigation: To count as having persistent Graves' disease, a patient had to have received antithyroid drug treatment for over 5 years with TSH receptor autoantibodies remaining persistently positive. This study used TCR sequencing and RNA sequencing of peripheral blood to compare persistent Graves' disease patients against newly diagnosed Graves' disease patients. TCR sequencing covered about 13 persistent and 20 newly diagnosed Graves' disease patients, 33 samples in total. The study was registered as a clinical trial and conducted in China. On average, persistent Graves' disease patients in the clinical cohort had been on antithyroid drugs for about 10 years.

Library preparation was by multiplex PCR. Reads for this sample came from an Illumina HiSeq 4000. To build TCR beta libraries, CDR3 regions were amplified by Arm-PCR using iRepertoire HTBI primers. PCR products were gel purified before sequencing. As for the authors' bioinformatics: Gene usage analysis of CDR3 amino acid clonotypes relied on the roughly 60 TRBV and over 13 TRBJ segments identified across samples. COPE and FqMerger were used to merge filtered high-quality paired reads into contigs. Contigs were aligned with BLAST to IMGT TRBV, TRBD and TRBJ reference genes, and CDR3 was defined per IMGT. Clonotypes above 0.1% frequency were classified as highly expanded clones. Repertoire diversity was measured by Shannon entropy, and V-J evenness by the Gini coefficient. A clonotype found in more than one individual was treated as public. The public reads were reprocessed in TCRdb via fastp at Q25 and MiXCR, keeping in-frame beta chains. Rows with a matching CDR3 protein are joined into one entry that keeps the most common DNA and genes. None of the V and J calls come from the authors' own analysis; TCRdb made them. The sample data list 350,000 to 450,000 distinct CDR3 sequences, and less than 30% of these were observed just once. Clones ranked in the top ten supply about 29% of the sample.

The paper's findings and limits, for the study overall: A larger number of public clonotypes was shared among persistent patients (around 3,000) than among newly diagnosed patients (around 890). Peripheral blood alone was examined, since thyroid tissue, which constituted the primary lesion, could not be accessed. Preferential use of TRBV28, TRBJ1-2 and TRBJ2-5 was observed in persistent disease, whereas TRBV20-1 and TRBJ2-1 were favored in newly diagnosed disease. As a limitation, the authors acknowledged that the small sample size may reduce accuracy. Only the TCR beta chain was sequenced and analyzed. Compared with newly diagnosed patients, patients with persistent Graves' disease had lower TCR Shannon entropy and fewer highly expanded clones, which suggests clonal expansion.

Sequences MDHEN (CDR1) and SYDVKM (CDR2) are obtained from the germline V gene. The CDR3 spans 13 residues, from the cysteine through the phenylalanine. Here the CDR3 DNA is all that survives: 39 bases in frame from base 1. V and J are truncated by 5 bases and 13 bases respectively, leaving an intervening sequence of 15 bases. In the paper's terms, the time point label means: persistent/refractory GD, antithyroid drugs over 5 years with positive TRAb. For both TCR sequencing and RNA sequencing, RNA was extracted from PBMCs in TRIzol. Graves' disease was diagnosed according to American Thyroid Association guidelines. Patients for the study were recruited at an endocrinology department in Xi'an, China. From each patient, approximately 9 milliliters of peripheral blood was collected into an EDTA anticoagulant tube. PBMCs were isolated by Ficoll Paque Plus density gradient separation without further T cell sorting. An Agilent 2100 Bioanalyzer and agarose gel were used to assess RNA quality, and a NanoDrop 2000 was used to measure RNA concentration.

This sample comprised peripheral blood mononuclear cells (PBMCs), obtained when the disease was refractory, from a patient treated with antithyroid drugs. The chain couples TRBV28 to TRBJ1-6; the D gene is perhaps TRBD1, from 6 matching bases. This clonotype originated in a woman between 40 and 50 years old with Graves disease. Donor details come from another sample of the same person, matched by shared clones. In nucleotide form, the sequence is TGTGCCAGCAGTCCACCGGGACATATTCCCCTCCACTTT. The encoded protein is CASSPPGHIPLHF.